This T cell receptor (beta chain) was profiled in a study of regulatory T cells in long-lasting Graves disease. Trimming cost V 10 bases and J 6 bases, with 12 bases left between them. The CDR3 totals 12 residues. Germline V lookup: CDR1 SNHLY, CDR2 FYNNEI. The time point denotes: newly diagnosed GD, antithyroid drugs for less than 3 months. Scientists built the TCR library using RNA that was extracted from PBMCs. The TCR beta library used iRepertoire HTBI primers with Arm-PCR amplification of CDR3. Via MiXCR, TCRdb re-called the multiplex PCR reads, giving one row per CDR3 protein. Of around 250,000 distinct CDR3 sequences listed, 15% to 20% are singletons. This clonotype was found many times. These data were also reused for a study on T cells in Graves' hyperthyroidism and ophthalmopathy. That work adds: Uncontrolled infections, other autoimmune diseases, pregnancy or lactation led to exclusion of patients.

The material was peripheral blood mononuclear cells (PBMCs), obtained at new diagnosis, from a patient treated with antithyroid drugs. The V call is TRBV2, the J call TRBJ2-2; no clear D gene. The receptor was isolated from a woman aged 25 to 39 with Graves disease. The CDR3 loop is CAIRSIPGELFF. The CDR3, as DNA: TGTGCCATTAGGTCCATTCCCGGGGAGCTGTTTTTT. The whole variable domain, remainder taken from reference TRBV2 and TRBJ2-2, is EPEVTQTPSHQVTQMGQEVILRCVPISNHLYFYWYRQILGQKVEFLVSFYNNEISEKSEIFDDQFSVERPDGSNFTLKIRSTKLEDSAMYFCAIRSIPGELFFGEGSRLTVL.